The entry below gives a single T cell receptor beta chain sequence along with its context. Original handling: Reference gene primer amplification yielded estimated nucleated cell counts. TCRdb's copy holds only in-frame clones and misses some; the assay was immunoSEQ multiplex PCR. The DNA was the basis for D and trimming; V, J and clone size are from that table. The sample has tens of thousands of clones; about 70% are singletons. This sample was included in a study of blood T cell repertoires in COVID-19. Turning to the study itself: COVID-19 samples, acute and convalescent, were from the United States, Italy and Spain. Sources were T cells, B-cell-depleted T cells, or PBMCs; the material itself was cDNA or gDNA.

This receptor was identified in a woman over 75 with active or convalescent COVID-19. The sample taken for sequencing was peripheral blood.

The CDR3 loop reads CAWAGQGNEKLFF. Here the CDR3 DNA reads TGTGCCTGGGCAGGACAGGGCAATGAAAAACTGTTTTTT. The chain links TRBV30 to TRBJ1-4, with 8 nucleotides matching TRBD1. The CDR3 has 13 amino acids. Trimming removed 5 bases from V and 5 bases from J; junction bases left unmatched: 4. CDR1 is GTSNPN and CDR2 is SVGIG in the germline V gene (reference sequence).